What follows are 20 T cell receptor beta chains derived from one specimen sequenced in a study of technical replicates of blood from a few donors (dated by TCRdb to 2015 to 2018). The library was prepared using the immunoSEQ multiplex PCR assay. What TCRdb holds here is the immuneACCESS table cut down to in-frame rearrangements. Part of the clones is not present; checked against another copy, under half of the missing clones reflect an unresolved V gene, and the others are unexplained. This sample comprises 74,000 or so clones, under 95% of them detected only once. The top ten clones comprise approximately 0.3% of the sample. The sample comprised T cells isolated from PBMCs. These TCRs come from a human donor in good health.

This clone has just one count. The chain joins TRBV5-6 to TRBJ1-1; D uncertain. Trimming cost V 2 bases and J 8 bases, with 16 bases left between them. The CDR3 has 14 residues. The germline gives CDR1 SGHDT, CDR2 YYEEEE. The CDR3 sequence is CASSFLLGRSEAFF. As DNA, the CDR3 is TGTGCCAGCAGCTTCCTCCTAGGCCGATCAGAAGCTTTCTTT.

The chain couples TRBV19 to TRBJ2-3; D perhaps matches TRBD2 (6 bases). V dropped 6 bases and J dropped 0 bases, with 10 bases sitting between them. There are 14 residues in the CDR3. CDR1 is LNHDA, CDR2 SQIVND, per germline (reference sequence). The CDR3: CASRFGGSTDTQYF. The CDR3 coding sequence is TGTGCCAGTAGATTCGGGGGTAGCACAGATACGCAGTATTTT.

This chain uses TRBV11-3 with TRBJ2-3; 10 bases line up with TRBD2. This CDR3 region has 19 residues. V was pared by 4 bases and J by 0 bases, with 13 bases of the junction left unmatched. Germline V gene lookup returns CDR1 SGHNT and CDR2 YENEEA. CDR3 protein: CASSSRSSGRFSSTDTQYF. In DNA, the CDR3 is TGTGCCAGCAGCTCCCGGAGTAGCGGGAGGTTTTCTAGCACAGATACGCAGTATTTT.

The genes are TRBV5-1 and TRBJ2-3, with unresolved D. CDR1 is SGHRS, CDR2 YFSETQ, per germline. This CDR3 spans 15 amino acids. V shed 0 bases and J shed 2 bases, with 10 bases lying between them. The CDR3 reads CASSLGTEHTDTQYF. The CDR3, as DNA: TGCGCCAGCAGCTTGGGAACAGAACACACAGATACGCAGTATTTT.

This chain joins TRBV19 and TRBJ2-3, with 7 bases identical to TRBD1. The CDR3 sequence is 14 residues long. The V and J ends lost 8 bases and 2 bases, in that order; junction bases with no gene match: 7. CDR1 and CDR2 from the germline V gene are LNHDA and SQIVND (reference sequence). The CDR3 coding sequence is TGTGCCAGTCGGCAACAGGGGTTCACAGATACGCAGTATTTT. This gives the protein CASRQQGFTDTQYF.

The J gene is TRBJ2-1, the V gene TRBV5-4; 9 bases are a match to TRBD2. The junction had 16 bases not matched to a gene; V was cut back by 6 bases and J by 6 bases. The CDR3 runs to 17 residues. CDR1 is SGHNT, CDR2 YYREEE, per germline (reference sequence). The CDR3: CASKLLAGVTLGNEQFF. The CDR3 nucleotides read TGTGCCAGCAAATTGTTAGCGGGAGTCACCTTAGGCAATGAGCAGTTCTTC.

V gene TRBV11-2 combines with J gene TRBJ2-1; 12 bases map to TRBD2. The ends lost 5 bases at V and 6 bases at J; junction bases unmatched: 8. The CDR3 length is 16 residues. The germline gives CDR1 SGHAT, CDR2 FQNNGV. The CDR3 loop is CASSPLAGGPSNEQFF. The CDR3 DNA follows: TGTGCCAGCAGCCCCCTAGCGGGAGGGCCGTCCAATGAGCAGTTCTTC.

CDR3 DNA sequence: TGTGCCAGCAGCAAGGGACAGGGGGCGCGTGAGCAGTACTTC. Amino acids: CASSKGQGAREQYF. The chain combines TRBV9 with TRBJ2-7; 12 bases line up with TRBD1. Per the germline V gene, CDR1 is SGDLS and CDR2 is YYNGEE. With 4 bases clipped from V and 7 bases from J, the junction kept 6 bases outside the gene matches. This CDR3 comprises 14 residues.

V and J are TRBV28 and TRBJ2-1; 8 nucleotides line up with TRBD2. Trimming took 2 bases from V and 0 from J; bases not matched to a gene: 6. The CDR3 is 17 residues long. Germline CDR1 reads MDHEN; CDR2 reads SYDVKM. CDR3 amino acids: CASSLGSGGPSYNEQFF. Written as DNA, the CDR3 is TGTGCCAGCAGTTTAGGGTCGGGAGGGCCCTCCTACAATGAGCAGTTCTTC.

The chain links TRBV20-1 to TRBJ1-1; D unresolved. The CDR3 loop spans 11 amino acids. Trimming left V 1 base short and J 7 bases short, with 7 bases between. Germline lookup yields CDR1 DFQATT and CDR2 SNEGSKA (reference sequence). In DNA, the CDR3 is TGCAGTGCTAGAGGGGGAGGTGAAGCTTTCTTT. Translated, it gives CSARGGGEAFF.

The genes are TRBV5-8 and TRBJ1-1, with a tentative D call TRBD1 (5 bases). Germline V lookup: CDR1 SGHTS, CDR2 YDEGEE. V was pared by 2 bases and J by 11 bases, with 19 bases between. The CDR3 sequence is 14 residues long. CDR3 nucleotide sequence: TGTGCCAGCAGCTTACATAGGGGCGTGGCCGCTGCTTTCTTT. This sequence encodes CASSLHRGVAAAFF.

The table lists this clone with a few counts. The genes are TRBV11-2 and TRBJ1-1; D perhaps matches TRBD1 (5 bases). The CDR3 runs 17 residues. CDR1 is SGHAT, CDR2 FQNNGV, per germline. V was shortened by 1 base and J by 0 bases, with 15 bases between the two germline ends. The CDR3, as DNA: TGTGCCAGCAGCTTAGGGGGCGTCCAGACAGTGAACACTGAAGCTTTCTTT. Its translation is CASSLGGVQTVNTEAFF.

The V call is TRBV15, the J call TRBJ1-4; D uncertain. The V end was cut by 1 base, the J end by 4 bases, with 7 bases between. CDR1 LNHNV and CDR2 YYDKDF come from the germline V gene (reference sequence). The CDR3 covers 14 residues. The CDR3 region has the DNA TGTGCCACCAGCAGAGGGCAGATTAATGAAAAACTGTTTTTT. As protein: CATSRGQINEKLFF.

The chain joins TRBV4-1 to TRBJ1-4; D possibly corresponds to TRBD1 (6 bases). Trimming cost V 7 bases and J 8 bases, with 14 bases left between them. Germline CDR1 MGHRA, CDR2 YSYEKL. This CDR3 spans 13 amino acids. CDR3 amino acids: CASNRVVVEKLFF. The CDR3 DNA sequence: TGCGCCAGCAACAGGGTAGTTGTCGAAAAACTGTTTTTT.

The rearrangement joins TRBV5-4 to TRBJ1-1; tentative D call: TRBD1 (5 bases). The CDR3 length is 15 residues. V was clipped by 4 bases and J by 2 bases, with 15 bases between them. In germline, CDR1 is SGHNT, CDR2 YYREEE (reference sequence). As DNA, the CDR3 is TGTGCCAGCAGCCGGCAGACAGACCGCAACACTGAAGCTTTCTTT. It yields the protein CASSRQTDRNTEAFF.

The genes are TRBV30 and TRBJ2-4; a possible D gene is TRBD1 (6 bases). The germline V gene encodes CDR1 GTSNPN and CDR2 SVGIG (reference sequence). The CDR3 loop spans 17 amino acids. Trimming removed 2 bases at V and 0 bases at J, with 17 bases between. The CDR3 protein is CAWSSNRANLAKNIQYF. For the CDR3, the DNA is TGTGCCTGGAGTTCCAACAGGGCTAATTTAGCCAAAAACATTCAGTACTTC.

This clone was counted once. The rearrangement uses TRBV27 and TRBJ1-6; 9 nucleotides line up with TRBD1. The CDR3 totals 16 residues. The germline gives CDR1 MNHEY, CDR2 SMNVEV (reference sequence). J gave up 10 bases and V 4 bases, and 11 bases lay outside the gene matches. The CDR3 protein is CASSSLQGQGGSPLHF. CDR3 bases: TGTGCCAGCAGTTCCCTACAGGGACAGGGCGGGTCACCCCTCCACTTT.

CDR3: CASSLALRYEQYF. The CDR3 DNA is TGTGCCAGCAGCTTGGCCCTTCGCTACGAGCAGTACTTC. The chain recombines TRBV5-6 with TRBJ2-7; D ambiguous. The CDR3 consists of 13 residues. Trimming pared 0 bases from V and 3 bases from J, leaving 7 bases between. CDR1 is SGHDT, CDR2 YYEEEE, per germline.

This clone showed up just once. This sequence joins TRBV27 and TRBJ2-7; D perhaps matches TRBD1 (6 bases). Deletions cut 5 bases from V and 2 bases from J, with 10 bases between. The CDR3 covers 13 residues. CDR1 MNHEY and CDR2 SMNVEV come from the germline V gene (reference sequence). The CDR3 DNA follows: TGTGCCAGCAGTCCGGGGACACCCTACGAGCAGTACTTC. This translates into CASSPGTPYEQYF.

The rearrangement uses TRBV9 and TRBJ2-7; perhaps TRBD2 as D (7 bases). Per the germline V gene, CDR1 is SGDLS and CDR2 is YYNGEE. The V and J ends lost 3 bases and 2 bases respectively, with 15 bases between them. The CDR3 consists of 15 residues. CDR3 coding DNA: TGTGCCAGCAGCGACGGGGGGACACTGGCCTACGAGCAGTACTTC. Protein: CASSDGGTLAYEQYF.